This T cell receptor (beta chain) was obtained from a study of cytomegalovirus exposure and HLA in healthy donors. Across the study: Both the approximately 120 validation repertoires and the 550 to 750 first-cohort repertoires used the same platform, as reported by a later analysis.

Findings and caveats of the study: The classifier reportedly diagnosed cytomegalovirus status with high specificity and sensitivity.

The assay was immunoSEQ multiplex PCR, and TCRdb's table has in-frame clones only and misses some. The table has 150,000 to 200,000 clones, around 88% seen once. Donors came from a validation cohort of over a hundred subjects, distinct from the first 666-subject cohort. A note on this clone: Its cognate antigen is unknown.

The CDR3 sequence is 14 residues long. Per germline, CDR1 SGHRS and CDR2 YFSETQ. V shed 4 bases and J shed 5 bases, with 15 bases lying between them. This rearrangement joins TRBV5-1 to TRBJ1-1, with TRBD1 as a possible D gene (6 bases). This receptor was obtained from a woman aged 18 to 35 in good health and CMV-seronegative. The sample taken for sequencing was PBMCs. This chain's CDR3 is CASSGREGGTEAFF. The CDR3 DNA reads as TGCGCCAGCAGCGGAAGGGAAGGGGGAACTGAAGCTTTCTTT.